The next 4 T cell receptor beta chains were all read from a single sample in a study of regulatory T cells in long-lasting Graves disease. TCR beta libraries were built with iRepertoire HTBI primers and Arm-PCR of CDR3 regions. TCRdb re-called the multiplex PCR reads with MiXCR, one entry per CDR3 protein. The sample has hundreds of thousands of distinct CDR3 sequences; roughly 15% are singletons. The time point here: newly diagnosed GD, antithyroid drugs for less than 3 months. Generation of the TCR library employed RNA extracted from PBMCs. The sample was also reused in another study, on T cells in Graves' hyperthyroidism and ophthalmopathy.

This specimen consisted of peripheral blood mononuclear cells (PBMCs), obtained at new diagnosis, from a patient treated with antithyroid drugs. These receptors originate from a woman in her twenties or thirties with Graves disease.

This clonotype appeared many times. The chain is built from TRBV7-2 and TRBJ1-2; D remains unclear. Germline values: CDR1 SGHTA, CDR2 FQGNSA. CDR3 size: 13 residues. Trimming stripped 5 bases from V and 1 base from J, with 8 bases between. DNA of the CDR3: TGTGCCAGCAGCGCGCACAGTAACTATGGCTACACCTTC. Protein: CASSAHSNYGYTF.

In its sample, this clonotype was seen a few times. This chain uses TRBV7-6 with TRBJ1-5; a possible D gene is TRBD1 (6 bases). Germline assignment: CDR1 SGHVS and CDR2 FNYEAQ. CDR3 length: 14 amino acids. V was trimmed by 6 bases and J by 4 bases, leaving 13 bases between them. CDR3 region: CASRAAGANQPQHF. DNA for the CDR3: TGTGCCAGCAGAGCGGCGGGGGCTAATCAGCCCCAGCATTTT.

This clonotype was counted at least ten times. This sequence joins TRBV28 and TRBJ1-2, with D perhaps TRBD1 (6 bases). Germline V gene sequence: CDR1 MDHEN, CDR2 SYDVKM. The CDR3 covers 13 residues. With 4 bases removed from V and 6 bases from J, the gap between germline ends came to 12 bases. The CDR3 nucleotides read TGTGCCAGCAGTTCCGACAGGATCGATGGCTACACCTTC. Amino acids: CASSSDRIDGYTF.

This clonotype was detected many times. The chain couples TRBV7-2 to TRBJ1-1, with D perhaps matching TRBD1 (6 bases). This CDR3 has 16 amino acids. V lost 5 bases and J lost 2, with 18 bases in between. Germline CDR1 SGHTA, CDR2 FQGNSA. CDR3 sequence (DNA): TGTGCCAGCAGCGATAATCTTCAGGGGCTAAACACTGAAGCTTTCTTT. This encodes CASSDNLQGLNTEAFF. The full variable domain, with the rest looked up from reference TRBV7-2 and TRBJ1-1, is GAGVSQSPSNKVTEKGKDVELRCDPISGHTALYWYRQSLGQGLEFLIYFQGNSAPDKSGLPSDRFSAERTGGSVSTLTIQRTQQEDSAVYLCASSDNLQGLNTEAFFGQGTRLTVV.